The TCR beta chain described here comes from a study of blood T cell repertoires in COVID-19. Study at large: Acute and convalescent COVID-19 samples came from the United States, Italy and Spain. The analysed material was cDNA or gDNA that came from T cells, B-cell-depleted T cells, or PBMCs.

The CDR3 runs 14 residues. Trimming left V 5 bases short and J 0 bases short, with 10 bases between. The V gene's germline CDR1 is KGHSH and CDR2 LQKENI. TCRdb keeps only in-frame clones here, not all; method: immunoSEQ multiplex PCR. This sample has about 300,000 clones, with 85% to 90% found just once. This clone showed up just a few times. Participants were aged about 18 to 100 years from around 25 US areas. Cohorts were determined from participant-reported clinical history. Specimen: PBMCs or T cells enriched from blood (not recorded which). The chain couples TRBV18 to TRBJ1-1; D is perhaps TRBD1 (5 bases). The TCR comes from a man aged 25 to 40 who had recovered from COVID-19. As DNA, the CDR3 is TGTGCCAGCTCAGGGGGGTTGATGAACACTGAAGCTTTCTTT. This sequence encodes CASSGGLMNTEAFF.